The 29 T cell receptor beta chains below come from one sample, sequenced in a study of CD8 T cells in ankylosing spondylitis. TCRdb re-called the 5' RACE reads through MiXCR, storing one row per CDR3 protein. The repertoire includes some 330,000 distinct CDR3 sequences, 8% of them detected once, and less than 15% sits in the top ten. Study observations and caveats: Characteristic of ankylosing spondylitis blood, it appeared, was a TCR beta motif comprising about 8 highly homologous variants.

These receptors' antigens are unknown. Sample: blood, either unsorted or a sorted T cell fraction (not recorded which). These TCRs come from a male donor with ankylosing spondylitis.

This clonotype has just a few counts. The chain links TRBV28 to TRBJ1-1, with a tentative D call TRBD1 (6 bases). Trimming removed 3 bases from V and 3 bases from J, with 17 bases in between. Germline CDR1 MDHEN, CDR2 SYDVKM. CDR3 length equals 16 residues. The CDR3 sequence: CASSFSPRGADTEAFF. The DNA for the CDR3 is TGTGCCAGCAGTTTCTCCCCTCGGGGGGCGGACACTGAAGCTTTCTTT. The full variable domain, completed using reference TRBV28 and TRBJ1-1, is DVKVTQSSRYLVKRTGEKVFLECVQDMDHENMFWYRQDPGLGLRLIYFSYDVKMKEKGDIPEGYSVSREKKERFSLILESASTNQTSMYLCASSFSPRGADTEAFFGQGTRLTVV.

DNA of the CDR3: TGTGCCAGCATCGGACAGGGATTCGGTAATCAGCCCCAGCATTTT. This codes for CASIGQGFGNQPQHF. The rearrangement joins TRBV28 to TRBJ1-5, with 8 bases aligning to TRBD1. CDR1 is MDHEN and CDR2 is SYDVKM in the germline V gene. CDR3 size: 15 residues. With V trimmed by 7 bases and J by 4 bases, 9 bases remained unmatched.

CDR3 in amino acids: CATSDATTGISGELFF. CDR3 DNA: TGTGCCACCAGTGATGCTACTACAGGGATCTCGGGGGAGCTGTTTTTT. This chain joins TRBV24-1 and TRBJ2-2; D possibly corresponds to TRBD1 (6 bases). Trimming left V 3 bases short and J 8 bases short, with 18 bases between. This CDR3 has 16 residues. Germline V gene data show CDR1 as KGHDR and CDR2 as SFDVKD.

This clonotype was seen repeatedly, ten times or more. This sequence joins TRBV5-6 and TRBJ2-5; 14 bases align to TRBD2. This CDR3 region has 17 residues. CDR1 is SGHDT, CDR2 YYEEEE, per germline. With V trimmed by 5 bases and J by 4 bases, 10 bases remained unmatched. The CDR3 DNA sequence: TGTGCCAGCAGGTTCGGGACTAGCGGGAGTTGGGCAGAGACCCAGTACTTC. It translates to CASRFGTSGSWAETQYF.

The rearrangement uses TRBV5-6 and TRBJ2-1, with D uncertain. Germline CDR1 is SGHDT and CDR2 is YYEEEE. This CDR3 is built from 15 residues. Trimming removed 1 base from V and 9 bases from J, with 17 bases in between. CDR3 DNA sequence: TGTGCCAGCAGCTTGTATAGTTATGGGTTCGGTGAGCAGTTCTTC. Its protein product is CASSLYSYGFGEQFF.

This clonotype was counted a few times. The chain carries TRBV7-2 and TRBJ1-1; D is uncertain. CDR3 length: 15 residues. Germline V CDR1 and CDR2: SGHTA, FQGNSA. Trimming pared 1 base from V and 0 bases from J, leaving 9 bases between. CDR3 loop: CASSLVPTMNTEAFF. CDR3 nucleotides: TGTGCCAGCAGCTTAGTCCCGACAATGAACACTGAAGCTTTCTTT.

V usage is TRBV6-4 and J usage is TRBJ1-4, with D possibly matching TRBD1 (5 bases). The CDR3 extends over 18 amino acids. The germline V and J ends were trimmed by 2 bases and 0 bases, with 16 bases remaining between them. The germline CDR1 and CDR2 sequences are MRHNA and SNTAGT. The chain's CDR3 is CASSDLRGSSSTNEKLFF. In DNA form, the CDR3 reads TGTGCCAGCAGTGACCTCCGGGGGTCCTCTTCAACTAATGAAAAACTGTTTTTT.

In its sample, this clonotype was seen many times. This chain joins TRBV20-1 and TRBJ2-5; D might be TRBD2 (6 bases). This CDR3 contains 11 residues. Germline CDR1 is DFQATT and CDR2 is SNEGSKA (reference sequence). Trimming shortened V by 3 bases and J by 4 bases, and 6 bases separated the two germline ends. The CDR3 nucleotides are TGCAGTGCTAGCGGGGGAGAGACCCAGTACTTC. Translation: CSASGGETQYF.

In its sample, this clonotype was seen a few times. The chain carries TRBV7-3 and TRBJ2-3; D gene ambiguous. CDR3 length equals 14 residues. V was trimmed by 5 bases and J by 2 bases, leaving 11 bases between them. Germline V gives CDR1 SGHTA, CDR2 FQGTGA. The CDR3 protein is CASSRTPNTDTQYF. CDR3 nucleotide sequence: TGTGCCAGCAGCCGGACGCCCAACACAGATACGCAGTATTTT.

The genes are TRBV2 and TRBJ2-7; 8 bases match TRBD2. CDR1 SNHLY and CDR2 FYNNEI come from the germline V gene. This CDR3 has 14 amino acids. V shed 5 bases and J 1 base; nucleotides not matched to a gene: 4. The CDR3 nucleotides are TGTGCCAGCAGTAGGGAGCGGGAGTCCTACGAGCAGTACTTC. This translates into CASSRERESYEQYF.

This clonotype was observed a few times. This chain links TRBV24-1 with TRBJ2-1, with 11 bases lining up with TRBD2. The CDR3 spans 17 residues. Germline V CDR1 and CDR2: KGHDR, SFDVKD. The trim removed 4 bases at V and 4 bases at J, leaving 8 bases unmatched. CDR3 region: CATSDPGTSGNYNEQFF. CDR3 sequence (DNA): TGTGCCACCAGTGACCCCGGGACTAGCGGCAATTACAATGAGCAGTTCTTC.

For this clonotype: A single base separates this from a much larger clone, so it may be a read error. Because it lacks the conserved phenylalanine or tryptophan at the end, this CDR3 is likely a read error. This chain uses TRBV29-1 with TRBJ2-1; D unresolved. Germline CDR1 is SQVTM and CDR2 is ANQGSEA. CDR3 length: 11 amino acids. V was shortened by 8 bases and J by 5 bases, with 10 bases between the two germline ends. CDR3 residues: CSPAWDNEQFL. CDR3 sequence (DNA): TGCAGCCCGGCTTGGGACAATGAGCAGTTCCTC.

The gene calls are TRBV4-2 and TRBJ2-3; 16 bases agree with TRBD2. This CDR3 is 19 amino acids long. The germline CDR1 and CDR2 sequences are LGHNA and YNFKEQ. Trimming cost V 4 bases and J 1 base; bases outside gene matches: 8. Written as DNA, the CDR3 is TGTGCCAGCAGCCCGACAGGGACTAGCGGGAGGGCCGGCACAGATACGCAGTATTTT. Translated: CASSPTGTSGRAGTDTQYF.

This clonotype was seen only a few times. This chain uses TRBV29-1 with TRBJ2-5; D not certain. Germline CDR1 reads SQVTM; CDR2 reads ANQGSEA. The CDR3 is 11 amino acids. Trimming took off 3 bases at V and 4 bases at J, with 6 bases between the two ends. CDR3 sequence reads: CSVDPGETQYF. The CDR3 region has the DNA TGCAGCGTTGACCCCGGAGAGACCCAGTACTTC.

This clonotype was picked up many times. The chain employs TRBV4-2 and TRBJ2-7; D is perhaps TRBD2 (6 bases). The CDR3 spans 15 residues. Trimming pared 4 bases from V and 0 bases from J, leaving 13 bases between. CDR1 is LGHNA, CDR2 YNFKEQ, per germline. DNA of the CDR3: TGTGCCAGCAGCCTAGCGGATGGGCACTCCTACGAGCAGTACTTC. Translating it yields CASSLADGHSYEQYF.

This clonotype was picked up a small number of times. The chain couples TRBV7-9 to TRBJ2-3; maybe TRBD2 (5 bases). Germline V lookup: CDR1 SEHNR, CDR2 FQNEAQ (reference sequence). Trimming shortened V by 2 bases and J by 4 bases, and 19 bases separated the two germline ends. The CDR3 extends over 17 amino acids. The CDR3 region has the DNA TGTGCCAGCAGCTTAAAGTTTGACCCCGGAGGTCCAGATACGCAGTATTTT. This gives the protein CASSLKFDPGGPDTQYF.

This clonotype was detected a few times. The chain combines TRBV25-1 with TRBJ2-5; 13 bases line up with TRBD2. Trimming removed 4 bases from V and 5 bases from J; junction bases left unmatched: 10. Germline CDR1 MGHDK, CDR2 SYGVNS. The CDR3 loop spans 17 amino acids. DNA of the CDR3: TGTGCCAGCAGTGTCAGGACACTAGCGGGAGGGCCCGAGACCCAGTACTTC. This gives the protein CASSVRTLAGGPETQYF.

This clonotype was detected many times. This sequence joins TRBV4-2 and TRBJ2-4; 13 bases map to TRBD2. CDR3 length: 16 amino acids. With V trimmed by 4 bases and J by 6 bases, 6 bases remained unmatched. Germline values: CDR1 LGHNA, CDR2 YNFKEQ. The CDR3 spells CASSPGLAGVGNIQYF. CDR3 DNA: TGTGCCAGCAGCCCCGGACTAGCGGGAGTCGGAAACATTCAGTACTTC.

This clonotype was observed once. The V and J genes are TRBV5-5 and TRBJ2-2, with 10 positions matching TRBD1. J lost 3 bases, V lost 0 bases, and 8 bases had no gene match. This CDR3 spans 18 amino acids. Germline assignment: CDR1 SGHKS and CDR2 YYEKEE (reference sequence). In nucleotides, the CDR3 is TGTGCCAGCAGCTTGGGCTTCCGGGACAGGGGCTACACCGGGGAGCTGTTTTTT. Protein sequence: CASSLGFRDRGYTGELFF. The variable domain in full, with the rest retrieved from reference TRBV5-5 and TRBJ2-2, is DAGVTQSPTHLIKTRGQQVTLRCSPISGHKSVSWYQQVLGQGPQFIFQYYEKEERGRGNFPDRFSARQFPNYSSELNVNALLLGDSALYLCASSLGFRDRGYTGELFFGEGSRLTVL.

This clonotype was observed a handful of times. This chain connects TRBV5-1 to TRBJ2-7; possible D gene TRBD1, 7 bases. The CDR3 covers 14 residues. Per the germline V gene, CDR1 is SGHRS and CDR2 is YFSETQ. V lost 0 bases, J lost 2 bases, and 9 bases lay in between. The DNA for the CDR3 is TGCGCCAGCAGCTTGGCCAGGGGGGCCTACGAGCAGTACTTC. Translation: CASSLARGAYEQYF. Filled out from reference TRBV5-1 and TRBJ2-7, the complete variable domain reads KAGVTQTPRYLIKTRGQQVTLSCSPISGHRSVSWYQQTPGQGLQFLFEYFSETQRNKGNFPGRFSGRQFSNSRSEMNVSTLELGDSALYLCASSLARGAYEQYFGPGTRLTVT.

This clonotype was seen many times. The CDR3 spells CSVEEAGKWNEQFF. CDR3 DNA: TGCAGCGTTGAAGAGGCGGGAAAGTGGAATGAGCAGTTCTTC. This chain joins TRBV29-1 and TRBJ2-1; TRBD2 might be the D (6 bases). This CDR3 has 14 residues. Germline-derived CDR1 and CDR2 are SQVTM and ANQGSEA. V lost 0 bases and J lost 7, with 13 bases in between.

A remark on this clonotype: A much larger clone lies a single base off, so this may be a read error. The chain recombines TRBV15 with TRBJ2-1; D unresolved. The germline V and J ends were trimmed by 5 bases and 7 bases, with 21 bases remaining between them. The germline V gene encodes CDR1 LNHNV and CDR2 YYDKDF (reference sequence). The CDR3 runs to 16 residues. Here the CDR3 reads CATSELLAEGWNEQFF. The CDR3 DNA is TGTGCCACCAGCGAACTACTGGCCGAAGGATGGAATGAGCAGTTCTTC.

This clonotype was detected ten times or more. The J gene is TRBJ2-2, the V gene TRBV7-2; TRBD1 might be the D (6 bases). V dropped 1 base and J dropped 4 bases, with 10 bases sitting between them. CDR1 is SGHTA and CDR2 is FQGNSA in the germline V gene. The CDR3 spans 15 residues. The CDR3 DNA reads as TGTGCCAGCAGCTTAGTGGGGGCACCCACCGGGGAGCTGTTTTTT. Its translation is CASSLVGAPTGELFF.

This clonotype appeared many times. V and J are TRBV28 and TRBJ2-7; D is possibly TRBD2 (6 bases). Trimming removed 5 bases from V and 2 bases from J, with 16 bases in between. The CDR3 runs to 15 residues. The germline V gene has CDR1 MDHEN and CDR2 SYDVKM. CDR3 DNA: TGTGCCAGCAGTCGTAACGGGAGCCCCACCTACGAGCAGTACTTC. This translates into CASSRNGSPTYEQYF.

J is TRBJ2-2 and V is TRBV6-5, with D possibly TRBD2 on 6 matching bases. The ends were cut back, 2 bases at V and 7 bases at J, with 14 bases in the middle. CDR1 and CDR2 (germline): MNHEY, SVGAGI. The CDR3 extends over 15 amino acids. The CDR3 DNA sequence: TGTGCCAGCAGTTACATGAGCGGGTGGGGCGGGGAGCTGTTTTTT. It encodes CASSYMSGWGGELFF.

This clonotype has just a few counts. The rearrangement uses TRBV5-1 and TRBJ2-2; 9 bases align to TRBD2. V gave up 1 base and J gave up 6 bases; unmatched junction bases: 7. Germline assignment: CDR1 SGHRS and CDR2 YFSETQ. The CDR3 consists of 16 residues. The CDR3 DNA sequence: TGCGCCAGCAGCTTGTATAGCGGGAGTTCGGCCGGGGAGCTGTTTTTT. Amino acids: CASSLYSGSSAGELFF.

This clonotype has ten or more counts. This chain uses TRBV5-1 with TRBJ1-1; 9 positions match TRBD1. V was clipped by 3 bases and J by 1 base; unmatched bases: 4. The V gene's germline CDR1 is SGHRS and CDR2 YFSETQ. The CDR3 is made up of 15 amino acids. The CDR3 DNA follows: TGCGCCAGCAGCTCTGAGACAGGGGGGAACACTGAAGCTTTCTTT. Translating it yields CASSSETGGNTEAFF.

This clonotype was recorded many times. The genes are TRBV10-3 and TRBJ2-3; 7 nucleotides align to TRBD1. The V gene's germline CDR1 is ENHRY and CDR2 SYGVKD. This CDR3 is 12 amino acids long. Trimming at V came to 10 bases and at J to 2 bases, leaving 3 bases not matched to a gene. As DNA, the CDR3 is TGTGCCACGGGACAGATCACAGATACGCAGTATTTT. Residues: CATGQITDTQYF.

This clonotype showed up just a few times. J is TRBJ2-1 and V is TRBV28; 9 bases are shared with TRBD2. The CDR3 totals 15 residues. Trimming removed 2 bases from V and 7 bases from J; junction bases left unmatched: 6. Germline V gives CDR1 MDHEN, CDR2 SYDVKM. CDR3 sequence: CASSLQSSGKNEQFF. As DNA, the CDR3 is TGTGCCAGCAGTTTACAGTCTAGCGGGAAGAATGAGCAGTTCTTC.